This TCR beta chain was observed in a study of blood T cell repertoires in COVID-19. In the study overall: The study drew acute and convalescent COVID-19 samples from the United States, Italy and Spain.

Original processing notes: Nucleated cell counts were estimated from reference gene primer amplification. Clones were sequenced by immunoSEQ multiplex PCR, and TCRdb holds only the in-frame ones, with some missing. V, J and clone size reflect that table, while D and trimming were determined from the DNA. This sample has about 170,000 clones, with more than 70% found just once. Material for sequencing was peripheral blood. This TCR derives from a man in his fifties or sixties with active or convalescent COVID-19.

Here the CDR3 DNA reads TGTGCCAGCAGCCGAGCCGGGAGATCAACTAGCACAGATACGCAGTATTTT. It yields the protein CASSRAGRSTSTDTQYF. The chain couples TRBV3-1 (or the pseudogene TRBV3-2) to TRBJ2-3, with D tentatively TRBD2 (6 bases). The CDR3 loop spans 17 amino acids. V lost 4 bases to trimming and J lost 0 bases, with 17 bases between them. CDR1 and CDR2 from the germline V gene are LGHDT and YNNKEL (reference sequence).